The clone carrying this TCR beta chain has just a few counts. Its antigen is unknown. This specimen belongs to a study of regulatory T cells in long-lasting Graves disease. The time point: persistent/refractory GD, antithyroid drugs over 5 years with positive TRAb. Extracted PBMC RNA gave rise to the TCR library. By American Thyroid Association guidelines, Graves' disease was diagnosed in the cohort. Regarding the study as a whole: Gene preferences differed: TRBV28, TRBJ1-2, TRBJ2-5 in persistent cases.

The authors built TCR beta libraries using iRepertoire HTBI primers and Arm-PCR of CDR3 regions. TCRdb ran MiXCR on the multiplex PCR reads and lists one entry per CDR3 protein. Altogether about 660,000 distinct CDR3 sequences are present, around 30% being singletons, with the ten largest covering 35% to 55%. CDR3 length equals 13 residues. Germline V gene lookup returns CDR1 MNHNS and CDR2 SASEGT. V was cut by 6 bases and J by 1 base, with 10 bases left in between. The V call is TRBV6-1, the J call TRBJ2-7; D call uncertain. This receptor was obtained from a female donor with Graves disease. Sequenced here: peripheral blood mononuclear cells (PBMCs), sampled when the disease was refractory, from a patient treated with antithyroid drugs. For the CDR3, the DNA is TGTGCCAGCAGATCCAGCGCTTCCTACGAGCAGTACTTC. Translating gives CASRSSASYEQYF.